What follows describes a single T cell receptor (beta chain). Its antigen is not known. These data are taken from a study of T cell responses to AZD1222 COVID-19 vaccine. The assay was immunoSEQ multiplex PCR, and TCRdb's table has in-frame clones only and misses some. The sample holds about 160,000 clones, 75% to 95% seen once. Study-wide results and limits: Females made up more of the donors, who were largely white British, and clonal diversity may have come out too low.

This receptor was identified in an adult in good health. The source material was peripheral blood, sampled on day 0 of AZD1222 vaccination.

The CDR3 bases are TGCGCCAGCGGGCGCAAGGGCGATAATTCACCCCTCCACTTT. Its protein product is CASGRKGDNSPLHF. This sequence joins TRBV10-1 and TRBJ1-6; D ambiguous. Trimming pared 8 bases from V and 5 bases from J, leaving 13 bases between. Germline loops: CDR1 WNHNN, CDR2 SYGVQD (reference sequence). The CDR3 is 14 residues long.